A selection of T cell receptor beta chains follows, all from one sample in a study of CD8+ T cells in alopecia areata. Produced via immunoSEQ multiplex PCR; TCRdb's table is partial and in-frame only. Of about 190,000 clones detected, roughly three fifths appear once; the ten largest clones hold 0.69%. Specimen: CD4+ T cells sorted from blood, collected at week 4, from a patient treated with tofacitinib. The receptor source for this set is a human donor with alopecia areata. Both conserved end residues are part of each CDR3. The size entry is marked missing in some rows and otherwise reads once, few, many or a size class.

clone_size j_call v_call cdr3_aa
. TRBJ2-7 TRBV2 CASSEGTAREQYF
. TRBJ2-6 TRBV6-5 CASTPRGTGANVLTF
. TRBJ1-1 TRBV7-9 CASSTGQQSYMNTEAFF
. TRBJ2-2 TRBV7-9 CASSIVSARTGELFF
. TRBJ2-7 TRBV5-4 CASSVQGPLFHEQYF
. TRBJ1-2 TRBV2 CASRQQGLRYGYTF
once TRBJ2-3 TRBV6-1 CASRDMGLVTDTQYF
once TRBJ2-1 TRBV7-7 CASSLGDRGAEQFF
. TRBJ2-1 TRBV9 CASSASSGSRNEQFF
. TRBJ2-1 TRBV30 CAWGYNSEQFF
. TRBJ2-5 TRBV25-1 CASTGLAGVEETQYF
. TRBJ2-3 TRBV5-1 CASSENTDTQYF
. TRBJ2-3 TRBV5-1 CASSPGQGNTDTQYF
few TRBJ2-6 TRBV28 CASSDAGTGYSGANVLTF
few TRBJ1-4 TRBV9 CASSVGPGQGRSANEKLFF
. TRBJ2-1 TRBV5-4 CASSPSQGSEQFF
. TRBJ1-2 TRBV5-1 CASSLETPSLGYTF
. TRBJ2-4 TRBV15 CATGFGPNIQYF
. TRBJ2-1 TRBV27 CASREFGDEQFF
few TRBJ2-7 TRBV29-1 CSVGSPSYEQYF
. TRBJ1-1 TRBV7-2 CASSSRVVNTEAFF
. TRBJ1-4 TRBV4-2 CASSQGGQGNEKLFF
few TRBJ2-1 TRBV29-1 CSAEDRRPFF
. TRBJ1-3 TRBV4-1 CASSQGGTPSFGNTIYF
. TRBJ2-3 TRBV6-5 CASRNTDTQYF
. TRBJ2-7 TRBV29-1 CSVRDAGTAYEQYF
. TRBJ1-2 TRBV27 CASSPSGQGTYGYTF
. TRBJ2-1 TRBV7-2 CASSQIVAVNEQFF
. TRBJ2-7 TRBV2 CASSISRDSYYPVYF
few TRBJ2-1 TRBV4-3 CASSRVLAGGYNEQFF
once TRBJ2-3 TRBV29-1 CSVETQNPQYF
. TRBJ2-3 TRBV6-5 CASSSGGRSTDTQYF
few TRBJ1-4 TRBV29-1 CSGTGGANEKLFF
. TRBJ2-7 TRBV7-2 CASSLPGTRVYEQYF
. TRBJ1-5 TRBV18 CASSPSDRALNQPQHF
. TRBJ2-1 TRBV5-1 CASSLEAASSYNEQFF
. TRBJ2-4 TRBV29-1 CSVAVGLAKNIQYF
. TRBJ2-7 TRBV7-8 CASSLWRESEQYF
. TRBJ2-5 TRBV6-6 CASKNLEGETQYF
. TRBJ2-7 TRBV7-3 CASSLARTYEQYF